The 17 T cell receptor beta chains below were found in one sample sequenced in a study of long-term antiretroviral therapy in people with HIV. Survey-level resolution applied to immunoSEQ assay v3.0. Repertoires were generated with immunoSEQ multiplex PCR, while TCRdb's copy carries only in-frame clones and drops some. The sample gives 25,000 to 35,000 clones, approximately 91% of which show up once; almost 7.5% is in the top ten. Sequenced here: unsorted PBMCs, sampled approximately 5 years before starting antiretroviral therapy. These receptors all come from a middle-aged man with HIV.

The rearrangement links TRBV29-1 to TRBJ1-1; D call uncertain. Trimming removed 7 bases from V and 8 bases from J, with 23 bases in between. CDR1 is SQVTM and CDR2 is ANQGSEA in the germline V gene. CDR3 size: 14 residues. The CDR3 protein is CSAWTVVGRREAFF. The CDR3 DNA reads as TGCAGCGCCTGGACGGTGGTAGGACGACGCGAAGCTTTCTTT.

V and J are TRBV30 and TRBJ1-3, with 7 bases identical to TRBD1. This CDR3 region has 14 residues. Per germline, CDR1 GTSNPN and CDR2 SVGIG (reference sequence). Germline trimming cut 4 bases from V and 4 bases from J; bases unmatched to any gene: 7. The CDR3 DNA follows: TGTGCCTGGACCATACAGGGGAGCGGAAACACCATATATTTT. Protein sequence: CAWTIQGSGNTIYF.

The gene calls are TRBV18 and TRBJ1-3; TRBD1 is a possible D gene (6 bases). The CDR3 runs to 16 residues. The V and J ends lost 0 bases and 1 base respectively, with 10 bases between them. In germline, CDR1 is KGHSH, CDR2 LQKENI. CDR3 DNA: TGTGCCAGCTCACCACCGTACAGGGCGTCTGGAAACACCATATATTTT. Translated: CASSPPYRASGNTIYF.

This clone has a single count. The V and J genes are TRBV6-1 and TRBJ2-1, with TRBD2 matching over 14 bases. This CDR3 is 15 amino acids long. Trimming took 2 bases from V and 10 from J; bases not matched to a gene: 4. CDR1 is MNHNS, CDR2 SASEGT, per germline. CDR3: CASSEPGTSGGEQFF. Here the CDR3 DNA reads TGTGCCAGCAGTGAACCAGGGACTAGCGGGGGAGAGCAGTTCTTC.

V usage is TRBV10-2 and J usage is TRBJ2-7; D is ambiguous. CDR3 length: 13 residues. The ends were cut back, 5 bases at V and 2 bases at J, with 10 bases in the middle. Germline values: CDR1 WSHSY, CDR2 SAAADI. In DNA form, the CDR3 reads TGCGCCAGCAGTCCCCAAATCACCTACGAGCAGTACTTC. Protein: CASSPQITYEQYF.

This clone was seen only once. The chain couples TRBV7-3 to TRBJ2-7, with 10 bases fitting TRBD2. In germline, CDR1 is SGHTA, CDR2 FQGTGA. V lost 6 bases and J lost 6; bases outside the gene matches: 8. The CDR3 loop spans 14 amino acids. The CDR3 protein is CASRLASGSGEQYF. The CDR3 DNA reads TGTGCCAGCAGACTGGCTAGCGGGAGCGGCGAGCAGTACTTC.

This sequence joins TRBV9 and TRBJ2-1, with D maybe TRBD1 (7 bases). Looked up from germline, CDR1 is SGDLS and CDR2 is YYNGEE. V dropped 0 bases and J dropped 0 bases, with 13 bases sitting between them. CDR3 length: 17 amino acids. Here the CDR3 DNA reads TGTGCCAGCAGCGTAGAGGGGGGACAGCCCTCCTACAATGAGCAGTTCTTC. Translated: CASSVEGGQPSYNEQFF.

This chain connects TRBV2 to TRBJ2-2; D may be TRBD2 (6 bases). CDR3 length: 15 amino acids. V lost 7 bases, J lost 0 bases, and 12 bases lay in between. CDR1 and CDR2 (germline): SNHLY, FYNNEI. CDR3 coding DNA: TGTGCCAGCACCGGCGGGACTTCGAACACCGGGGAGCTGTTTTTT. Its protein is CASTGGTSNTGELFF.

The genes are TRBV27 and TRBJ2-3; 11 bases align to TRBD2. The CDR3 is 17 residues long. Trimming removed 2 bases from V and 3 bases from J; junction bases left unmatched: 7. Per germline, CDR1 MNHEY and CDR2 SMNVEV (reference sequence). CDR3 region: CASSLLAGGAETDTQYF. The DNA of the CDR3 is TGTGCCAGCAGTTTACTAGCGGGAGGCGCGGAGACAGATACGCAGTATTTT.

In regard to this clone: The sample holds other DNA sequences that translate to the same CDR3. The J gene is TRBJ1-5, the V gene TRBV9; maybe TRBD1 (6 bases). Germline V gives CDR1 SGDLS, CDR2 YYNGEE. V dropped 4 bases and J dropped 2 bases, with 10 bases sitting between them. The CDR3 consists of 14 residues. CDR3 bases: TGTGCCAGCAGCCCTGGGGGCGGCAATCAGCCCCAGCATTTT. This codes for CASSPGGGNQPQHF.

CDR3 coding DNA: TGCGCCAGCAGCTTGGAGGCCTTCAGCACAGATACGCAGTATTTT. Translation gives CASSLEAFSTDTQYF. The chain combines TRBV5-1 with TRBJ2-3; D is ambiguous. The V end lost 0 bases, the J end lost 0 bases, and 8 bases lay between the germline ends. From germline, CDR1 is SGHRS and CDR2 YFSETQ. The CDR3 has 15 residues.

V gene TRBV9 combines with J gene TRBJ1-3, with D possibly TRBD1 on 6 matching bases. V dropped 5 bases and J dropped 3 bases, with 15 bases sitting between them. CDR3 length: 15 residues. Per germline, CDR1 SGDLS and CDR2 YYNGEE. CDR3 DNA: TGTGCCAGCAGTACAGGAGGGGGTAGTGGAAACACCATATATTTT. Protein sequence: CASSTGGGSGNTIYF.

This clone was picked up one time. This chain joins TRBV11-3 and TRBJ2-1; the D is unclear. The CDR3 is 15 residues long. The ends were cut back, 3 bases at V and 4 bases at J, with 13 bases in the middle. Germline values: CDR1 SGHNT, CDR2 YENEEA. The CDR3 coding sequence is TGTGCCAGCAGCTTTACGAGTGAGAATTACAATGAGCAGTTCTTC. It translates to CASSFTSENYNEQFF. Full variable domain (outside the CDR3, taken from reference TRBV11-3 and TRBJ2-1): EAGVVQSPRYKIIEKKQPVAFWCNPISGHNTLYWYLQNLGQGPELLIRYENEEAVDDSQLPKDRFSAERLKGVDSTLKIQPAELGDSAVYLCASSFTSENYNEQFFGPGTRLTVL.

The V and J genes are TRBV27 and TRBJ2-5, with 11 bases that match TRBD1. Germline CDR1 is MNHEY and CDR2 is SMNVEV (reference sequence). CDR3 length equals 16 residues. V lost 5 bases to trimming and J lost 5 bases; unmatched junction nucleotides: 10. The DNA for the CDR3 is TGTGCCAGCAGTCCAAAAGGACAGGGGGCGAGGGAGACCCAGTACTTC. Its protein is CASSPKGQGARETQYF.

The chain combines TRBV2 with TRBJ2-7, with D possibly matching TRBD1 (6 bases). CDR1 and CDR2 from the germline V gene are SNHLY and FYNNEI. Trimming pared 4 bases from V and 3 bases from J, leaving 7 bases between. This CDR3 comprises 12 residues. The CDR3 is CASSVDSYEQYF. In DNA form, the CDR3 reads TGTGCCAGCAGTGTGGACAGCTACGAGCAGTACTTC. Drawing the rest from reference TRBV2 and TRBJ2-7, the complete variable domain is EPEVTQTPSHQVTQMGQEVILRCVPISNHLYFYWYRQILGQKVEFLVSFYNNEISEKSEIFDDQFSVERPDGSNFTLKIRSTKLEDSAMYFCASSVDSYEQYFGPGTRLTVT.

The chain combines TRBV2 with TRBJ2-1; D remains ambiguous. This CDR3 region has 15 residues. The V end was cut by 10 bases, the J end by 5 bases, with 21 bases between. Germline CDR1 is SNHLY and CDR2 is FYNNEI. CDR3 in DNA: TGTGCCACCCCCCCTGGCCAGAACGAAGACAATGAGCAGTTCTTC. It is translated as CATPPGQNEDNEQFF.

V gene TRBV9 combines with J gene TRBJ2-2, with 8 bases aligning to TRBD1. The CDR3 extends over 16 amino acids. Germline assignment: CDR1 SGDLS and CDR2 YYNGEE. V dropped 4 bases and J dropped 5; count of bases not matched to a gene: 10. CDR3 in DNA: TGTGCCAGCAGCCTCACTCTTACAGGGGGAACCGGGGAGCTGTTTTTT. Its protein is CASSLTLTGGTGELFF.